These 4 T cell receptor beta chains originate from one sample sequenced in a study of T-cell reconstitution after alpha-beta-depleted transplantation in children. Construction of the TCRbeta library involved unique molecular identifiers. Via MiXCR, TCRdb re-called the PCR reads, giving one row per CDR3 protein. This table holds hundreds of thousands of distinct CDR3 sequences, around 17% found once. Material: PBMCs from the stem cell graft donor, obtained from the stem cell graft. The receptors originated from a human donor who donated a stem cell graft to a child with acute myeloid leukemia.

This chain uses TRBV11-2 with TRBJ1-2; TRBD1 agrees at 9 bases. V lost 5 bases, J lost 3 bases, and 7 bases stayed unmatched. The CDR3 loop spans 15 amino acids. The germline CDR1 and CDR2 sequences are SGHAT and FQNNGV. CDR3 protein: CASSTRDRGYYGYTF. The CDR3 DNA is TGTGCCAGCAGCACACGCGACAGGGGGTACTATGGCTACACCTTC.

The CDR3 coding sequence is TGTGCCAGCTCACGACAGACCGGGGAGCTGTTTTTT. It encodes CASSRQTGELFF. The J gene is TRBJ2-2, the V gene TRBV18, with D perhaps matching TRBD1 (5 bases). Trimming took off 4 bases at V and 5 bases at J, with 5 bases between the two ends. Germline CDR1 and CDR2: KGHSH and LQKENI. This CDR3 is 12 amino acids long.

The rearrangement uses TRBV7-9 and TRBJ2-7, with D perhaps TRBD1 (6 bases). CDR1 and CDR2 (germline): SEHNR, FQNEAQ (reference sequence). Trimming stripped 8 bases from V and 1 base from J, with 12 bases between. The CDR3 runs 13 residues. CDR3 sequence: CASLKTGSYEQYF. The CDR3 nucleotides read TGTGCCAGCCTAAAGACAGGTTCCTACGAGCAGTACTTC.

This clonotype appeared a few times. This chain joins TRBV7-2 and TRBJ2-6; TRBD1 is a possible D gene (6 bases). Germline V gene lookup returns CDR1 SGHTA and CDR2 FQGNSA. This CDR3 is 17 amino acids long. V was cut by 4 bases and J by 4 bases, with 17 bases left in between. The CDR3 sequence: CASSYTSPGTGANVLTF. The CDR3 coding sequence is TGTGCCAGCAGCTATACGAGTCCAGGGACAGGGGCCAACGTCCTGACTTTC.